The T cell receptor beta chain described here comes from a study of read filtering for tumor transcriptome and immune sequencing. Background on the study: Per sample, TCR-region reads ranged about 3.5 to 11 million by IR-seq, roughly 85 to 1,300 by RNA-seq.

Every patient had bone marrow sampled while the disease was active. This CDR3 spans 12 amino acids. The V gene end was trimmed by 7 bases and the J gene end by 3 bases; junction bases not matched to a gene: 6. CDR1 and CDR2 (germline): SQVTM, ANQGSEA. This library used roughly 430 ng RNA and molecular barcoded adaptors spanning alpha/delta and beta/gamma chains. TCRdb processed the reads anew with MiXCR; each CDR3 protein has one entry. The top ten clones hold about 11% of a sample with some 130,000 distinct CDR3 sequences, 10% to 15% of them seen once. Study-wide results and limits: In IR-seq, single-read clonotypes were roughly 80% of clonotypes but about 3.5% of reads.

This clonotype was seen at least ten times. The antigen is unknown. The TCR was taken from a donor at least 40 years old with multiple myeloma. The source material was a population of CD138-negative cells sorted from bone marrow. The chain has TRBV29-1 and TRBJ2-7; 7 bases line up with TRBD1. Here the CDR3 DNA reads TGCAGCGCTGTCCGGGACAGCTACGAGCAGTACTTC. Residues: CSAVRDSYEQYF.